A selection of T cell receptor beta chains follows, all from one sample in a study of T cell changes during pregnancy in multiple sclerosis. Repertoires were generated with immunoSEQ multiplex PCR, while TCRdb's copy carries only in-frame clones and drops some. Of approximately 40,000 clones in the sample, approximately 96% are singletons; the top ten hold under 0.9%. Sequences were derived from peripheral blood, sampled in the second trimester of pregnancy. These TCRs come from a female donor with multiple sclerosis, enrolled in a pregnancy study. Both conserved end residues are part of each CDR3. D genes are given only for firm matches.

V: TRBV5-1; D: TRBD2; J: TRBJ2-5; DNA: TGCGCCAGCAGCTTGGTGTTAGCGGGAGGGTCCTACCAAGAGACCCAGTACTTC; CDR3: CASSLVLAGGSYQETQYF
V: TRBV18; D: NA; J: TRBJ2-4; DNA: TGTGCCAGCTCACCGGACAAGATAGCCAAAAACATTCAGTACTTC; CDR3: CASSPDKIAKNIQYF
V: TRBV28; D: NA; J: TRBJ2-7; DNA: TGTGCCAGCAGTTTACGGGGGAGGTGGAACTACGAGCAGTACTTC; CDR3: CASSLRGRWNYEQYF
V: TRBV6-7; D: NA; J: TRBJ1-2; DNA: TGTGCCAGGAATATAGGGGCAGGGCGATTCTATGGCTACACCTTC; CDR3: CARNIGAGRFYGYTF
V: TRBV18; D: NA; J: TRBJ1-1; DNA: TGTGCCAGCTCACCACCTACCCTCGCGGGGGGAACTGAAGCTTTCTTT; CDR3: CASSPPTLAGGTEAFF
V: TRBV6-1; D: NA; J: TRBJ2-2; DNA: TGTGCCAGCAGTGGCACAGAGCCCGGGGAGCTGTTTTTT; CDR3: CASSGTEPGELFF
V: TRBV19; D: TRBD2; J: TRBJ2-7; DNA: TGTGCCAGTAGTCCCCGGATAGCGGGACCCTACGAGCAGTACTTC; CDR3: CASSPRIAGPYEQYF
V: TRBV4-2; D: NA; J: TRBJ2-7; DNA: TGTGCCAGCAGCCCCTCAGGTGGGGACCCACAGGGCTACGAGCAGTACTTC; CDR3: CASSPSGGDPQGYEQYF
V: TRBV6-5; D: NA; J: TRBJ2-7; DNA: TGTGCCAGCGGGGACATTATTAACGAGCAGTACTTC; CDR3: CASGDIINEQYF
V: TRBV29-1; D: TRBD1; J: TRBJ2-7; DNA: TGCAGCGCGACAAGGACAGGGGGTCCCTACGAGCAGTACTTC; CDR3: CSATRTGGPYEQYF
V: TRBV9; D: TRBD2; J: TRBJ2-1; DNA: TGTGCCAGCACCGCCGGGACTAAGGGTTACAATGAGCAGTTCTTC; CDR3: CASTAGTKGYNEQFF
V: TRBV7-3; D: NA; J: TRBJ2-2; DNA: TGTGCCAGCAGCTTGGGGGGGCGGGCCGGGGAGCTGTTTTTT; CDR3: CASSLGGRAGELFF
V: TRBV4-2; D: NA; J: TRBJ1-2; DNA: TGTGCCAGCAGCCAAGATGGCTCCTCGGGTACCCTATTAGCCTATGGCTACACCTTC; CDR3: CASSQDGSSGTLLAYGYTF
V: TRBV18; D: NA; J: TRBJ1-5; DNA: TGTGCCAGCTCAGCGGTAGACAGAAATCAGCCCCAGCATTTT; CDR3: CASSAVDRNQPQHF
V: TRBV28; D: TRBD1; J: TRBJ2-7; DNA: TGTGCCAGCAGTTTACCGCAGGGGGTACCCTACGAGCAGTACTTC; CDR3: CASSLPQGVPYEQYF
V: TRBV27; D: NA; J: TRBJ2-5; DNA: TGTGCCAGCAGTACACCCGGGACAACGAGAGAGACCCAGTACTTC; CDR3: CASSTPGTTRETQYF
V: TRBV27; D: TRBD1; J: TRBJ1-2; DNA: TGTGCCAGCAGTACAGGGGTAACGGATGGCTACACCTTC; CDR3: CASSTGVTDGYTF
V: TRBV27; D: NA; J: TRBJ1-5; DNA: TGTGCCAGCAGCCCTGGGGGGGTTCCTTACAATCAGCCCCAGCATTTT; CDR3: CASSPGGVPYNQPQHF
V: TRBV19; D: NA; J: TRBJ1-4; DNA: TGTGCCAGTAGTGATTACAGCCGAACAACTAATGAAAAACTGTTTTTT; CDR3: CASSDYSRTTNEKLFF
V: TRBV28; D: NA; J: TRBJ1-5; DNA: TGTGCCAGCAGCCGTACCAACGACTATAGCAATCAGCCCCAGCATTTT; CDR3: CASSRTNDYSNQPQHF
V: TRBV6-6; D: TRBD1; J: TRBJ1-1; DNA: TGTGCCAGCAGGGAGGGACAGGGAAGGGCTGAAGCTTTCTTT; CDR3: CASREGQGRAEAFF
V: TRBV7-8; D: TRBD2; J: TRBJ2-1; DNA: TGTGCCAGCAGCTTAGTCGGACTAGCGGGAGTCTCCTACAATGAGCAGTTCTTC; CDR3: CASSLVGLAGVSYNEQFF
V: TRBV10-1; D: NA; J: TRBJ1-3; DNA: TGCGCCAGCAGTGAGCCGCGGACAGCCTCTGGAAACACCATATATTTT; CDR3: CASSEPRTASGNTIYF
V: TRBV9; D: NA; J: TRBJ2-6; DNA: TGTGCCAGCAGCGTAGCCTCTTTAGCGACTGGGGCCAACGTCCTGACTTTC; CDR3: CASSVASLATGANVLTF
V: TRBV18; D: TRBD2; J: TRBJ2-3; DNA: TGTGCCAGCTCACCTCTGACTAGCGGTGGTCAGGCAGATACGCAGTATTTT; CDR3: CASSPLTSGGQADTQYF